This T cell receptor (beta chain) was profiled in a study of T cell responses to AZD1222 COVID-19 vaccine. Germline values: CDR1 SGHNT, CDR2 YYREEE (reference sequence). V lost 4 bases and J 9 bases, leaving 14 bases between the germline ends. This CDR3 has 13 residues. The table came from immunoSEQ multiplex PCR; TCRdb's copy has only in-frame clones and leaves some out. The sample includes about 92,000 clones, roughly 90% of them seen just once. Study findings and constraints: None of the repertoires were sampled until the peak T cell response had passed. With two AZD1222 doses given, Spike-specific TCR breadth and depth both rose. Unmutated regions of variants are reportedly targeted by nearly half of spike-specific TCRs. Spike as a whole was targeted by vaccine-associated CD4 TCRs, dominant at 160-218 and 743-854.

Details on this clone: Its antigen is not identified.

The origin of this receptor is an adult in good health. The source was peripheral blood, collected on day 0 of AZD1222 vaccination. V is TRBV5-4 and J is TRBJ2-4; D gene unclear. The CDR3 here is CASSSGQPGIQYF. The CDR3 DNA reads TGTGCCAGCAGCAGTGGCCAGCCCGGCATTCAGTACTTC. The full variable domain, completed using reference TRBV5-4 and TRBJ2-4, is ETGVTQSPTHLIKTRGQQVTLRCSSQSGHNTVSWYQQALGQGPQFIFQYYREEENGRGNFPPRFSGLQFPNYSSELNVNALELDDSALYLCASSSGQPGIQYFGAGTRLSVL.